The sequence of this TCR beta chain was determined in a study of T-cell memory formation after mild COVID-19 (dated by TCRdb to the early 2020s). Regarding the research as a whole: Most TCR sequence clusters were specific to one of the two donors. T-cell clones expanding and contracting after mild COVID-19 in a couple of donors were tracked by longitudinal TCRalpha and TCRbeta repertoire sequencing. The cohort comprised two young, previously healthy adult volunteers, one female and one male. Broad study findings and their caveats: Contracting CD4+ clones were found mainly in CM and EM memory subsets, while CD8+ clones were enriched in EMRA. Whether the second-wave clones peaking on day 37 were SARS-CoV-2 specific was not confirmed. Balanced CD4/CD8 phenotypes were observed for clones contracting from day 15 to 85, whereas a bias towards CD4+ was observed for a second wave of clones expanding from day 15 to 37. Some responding clones were detected in pre-infection memory, suggesting pre-existing cross-reactive memory T cells joined the SARS-CoV-2 response. Only two mild cases were covered in the study, and larger cohorts including severe cases with pre-infection samples were considered necessary.

This sample was sequenced with an Illumina NovaSeq 6000. cDNA libraries for TCRalpha and TCRbeta were prepared by 5'RACE using constant-segment primers, with sample barcodes and unique molecular identifiers added. RNA was extracted from every sample with Trizol reagent. Libraries were amplified in two PCR steps, with a second sample barcode and Illumina TruSeq adapters added in the second step. Sequencing of the libraries was done on an Illumina NovaSeq, producing 2 x 150 bp paired-end reads. In the original analysis: The reads were demultiplexed and collapsed into UMI-guided consensus sequences using migec v1.2.7. Using mixcr v2.1.11, UMI consensuses were aligned to TRA and TRB V and J templates and then assembled into clonotypes. A clonotype was counted as expanded or contracted only when both edgeR and NoisET called the clonotype significant, with the noise models trained on biological replicates. For edgeR calls, the cutoffs were a false discovery rate-adjusted p below 0.01 and a log2 fold-change threshold of 1. As an exploratory analysis of dynamics, PCA with hierarchical clustering was applied to max-normalized trajectories of the 1000 most abundant clonotypes. Each responding clone was given a CD4 or CD8 phenotype based on the CD4+ and CD8+ repertoires, which had been sequenced separately. Clones were called with MiXCR by TCRdb after fastp trimmed the public reads at Q25, and only in-frame beta chains were retained. Rows are unified per CDR3 protein, each entry keeping the most common DNA and genes. It is TCRdb's table, rather than the study itself, that gives the V and J calls and clone size. A total of 470,000 or so distinct CDR3 sequences appear in this sample, about 23% of them only once. Around an eighth of the sample is taken by the ten largest.

The germline V end is reduced by 0 bases and the J end by 6 bases; junction bases left unmatched: 5. The cysteine opens and the phenylalanine closes a CDR3 of 15 amino acids. Kept here is only the CDR3 DNA, which spans 45 bases and is read in frame from base 1. CDR1 and CDR2, looked up from the germline V gene, are SGDLS and YYNGEE. PBMCs were isolated by Ficoll-Paque density gradient centrifugation. This clonotype occurred a few times. The clone's antigen remains unknown. No base quality information exists; no much larger clone differs at one position. The sequencing input was PBMCs or a T cell subset sorted from them (not recorded which). The chain is assembled from TRBV9 and TRBJ2-1, with 8 bases matching TRBD2. The source is an adult woman who had mild COVID-19 (a few samples of this study predate the infection). The sample titles of this study are shuffled in the database, so cell type and time point are left out; the donor was told from shared clones. The DNA reads TGTGCCAGCAGCGTAGCGGGAGGGTACCTCAATGAGCAGTTCTTC. Its product reads: CASSVAGGYLNEQFF.